The 19 T cell receptor beta chains below all came from one sample that was sequenced in a study of response to subunit inactivated influenza vaccine. Each CDR3 protein gets one entry after TCRdb re-called the RT-PCR reads with MiXCR. The sample includes about half a million distinct CDR3 sequences, 9.5% to 13% seen only once; the top ten take approximately 12%. The source material was PBMCs from blood, sampled roughly 45 days after vaccination. The receptors were sampled from a man in his forties or fifties who received an inactivated influenza vaccine.

The chain combines TRBV20-1 with TRBJ2-1; tentatively, D is TRBD1 (7 bases). V shed 6 bases and J shed 6 bases, with 18 bases lying between them. The CDR3 is 14 amino acids. CDR1 is DFQATT and CDR2 is SNEGSKA in the germline V gene (reference sequence). The CDR3 DNA reads as TGCAGTGCAGTAGCGGCAGGGGGGCTCAATGAGCAGTTCTTC. Translation gives CSAVAAGGLNEQFF.

This clonotype has more than one count but fewer than ten. CDR3 protein: CASSPQGRGNNYGYTF. The DNA for the CDR3 is TGTGCCAGCAGCCCCCAGGGCCGAGGGAATAACTATGGCTACACCTTC. The rearrangement uses TRBV12-3 or TRBV12-4 and TRBJ1-2, with D maybe TRBD1 (5 bases). Deletions cut 6 bases from V and 1 base from J, with 18 bases between. This CDR3 is 16 amino acids long.

This clonotype was observed at least ten times. The chain carries TRBV12-3 or TRBV12-4 and TRBJ1-1; D remains ambiguous. This CDR3 has 13 amino acids. The V end lost 2 bases, the J end lost 1 base, and 5 bases lay between the germline ends. Written as DNA, the CDR3 is TGTGCCAGCAGTTTAACCCCGAACACTGAAGCTTTCTTT. Residues: CASSLTPNTEAFF.

This clonotype was seen a few times. The rearrangement links TRBV7-2 to TRBJ1-1; 7 nucleotides align to TRBD1. There are 16 residues in the CDR3. Trimming cost V 5 bases and J 3 bases; bases outside gene matches: 12. CDR1 SGHTA and CDR2 FQGNSA come from the germline V gene. In nucleotides, the CDR3 is TGTGCCAGCAGCAAACGGACAGGCCCGACACACACTGAAGCTTTCTTT. The encoded protein is CASSKRTGPTHTEAFF.

The chain joins TRBV20-1 to TRBJ2-3, with TRBD2 as a possible D gene (7 bases). CDR1 and CDR2 from the germline V gene are DFQATT and SNEGSKA (reference sequence). CDR3 length equals 12 residues. Written as DNA, the CDR3 is TGCAGCGCGGGGGCCTATTCAGATACGCAGTATTTT. Protein sequence: CSAGAYSDTQYF.

This sequence joins TRBV28 and TRBJ2-7; TRBD1 aligns across 10 bases. Germline lookup yields CDR1 MDHEN and CDR2 SYDVKM. V lost 4 bases, J lost 4 bases, and 13 bases stayed unmatched. CDR3 length: 17 residues. CDR3 protein: CASSYLTGGRGVYEQYF. CDR3 DNA sequence: TGTGCCAGCAGTTATCTGACAGGGGGCCGCGGAGTATACGAGCAGTACTTC.

The J gene is TRBJ2-5, the V gene TRBV2; no definite D call. The CDR3 contains 15 residues. The germline V gene has CDR1 SNHLY and CDR2 FYNNEI. Trimming took 0 bases from V and 3 from J, leaving 11 bases between them. The CDR3 coding sequence is TGTGCCAGCAGTGAAGCGGTTCCGGCAAAAGAGACCCAGTACTTC. This translates into CASSEAVPAKETQYF.

The chain couples TRBV6-2 or TRBV6-3 to TRBJ1-4, with TRBD1 as a possible D gene (5 bases). This CDR3 region has 14 residues. With 4 bases removed from V and 3 bases from J, the gap between germline ends came to 9 bases. In germline, CDR1 is MNHEY, CDR2 SVGEGT. In DNA, the CDR3 is TGTGCCAGCAGTTCAAGGGGCCCTAATGAAAAACTGTTTTTT. This gives the protein CASSSRGPNEKLFF.

This clonotype has a count of ten or more. The chain carries TRBV15 and TRBJ2-1, with TRBD2 as a possible D gene (6 bases). Trimming stripped 0 bases from V and 2 bases from J, with 14 bases between. The CDR3 length is 17 residues. Per germline, CDR1 LNHNV and CDR2 YYDKDF (reference sequence). CDR3 coding DNA: TGTGCCACCAGCAGAGATCTGGGCGGGATCACCTACAATGAGCAGTTCTTC. It is translated as CATSRDLGGITYNEQFF.

This clonotype occurred many times. J is TRBJ2-2 and V is TRBV24-1; D ambiguous. Trimming cost V 5 bases and J 2 bases, with 8 bases left between them. The CDR3 has 14 residues. CDR1 is KGHDR and CDR2 is SFDVKD in the germline V gene. The CDR3 here is CATSVYGNTGELFF. CDR3 nucleotides: TGTGCCACCAGTGTTTACGGAAACACCGGGGAGCTGTTTTTT.

The chain links TRBV5-4 to TRBJ2-1; D might be TRBD2 (5 bases). The CDR3 sequence is 13 residues long. The V and J ends lost 0 bases and 10 bases respectively, with 11 bases between them. The germline V gene encodes CDR1 SGHNT and CDR2 YYREEE (reference sequence). The CDR3 DNA is TGTGCCAGCAGCTTGGGGACTGTCAGGGAGCAGTTCTTC. Amino acids: CASSLGTVREQFF.

In its sample, this clonotype was seen many times. The chain is built from TRBV12-3 or TRBV12-4 and TRBJ2-7; D possibly corresponds to TRBD1 (5 bases). CDR3 length: 13 amino acids. V was cut by 3 bases and J by 0 bases, with 6 bases left in between. CDR3 coding DNA: TGTGCCAGCAGTTTGACAGACTCCTACGAGCAGTACTTC. This translates into CASSLTDSYEQYF.

This clonotype was observed many times. This chain uses TRBV6-2 or TRBV6-3 with TRBJ1-1; possible D gene TRBD1, 6 bases. This CDR3 has 16 residues. V shed 6 bases and J shed 1 base, with 18 bases lying between them. The germline V gene has CDR1 MNHEY and CDR2 SVGEGT. Written as DNA, the CDR3 is TGTGCCAGCAGCTCCCCCCTTGGGGGCCCGAACACTGAAGCTTTCTTT. Its translation is CASSSPLGGPNTEAFF.

The chain is built from TRBV7-8 and TRBJ1-4, with D possibly matching TRBD1 (6 bases). In germline, CDR1 is SGHVS, CDR2 FQNEAQ. V gave up 1 base and J gave up 13 bases, with 19 bases separating them. This CDR3 region has 15 residues. Here the CDR3 DNA reads TGTGCCAGCAGCTTAGACGAGCCCACAGGGAATGGACTGTTTTTT. Translating gives CASSLDEPTGNGLFF.

With regard to this clonotype: The junction and the germline gene differ at one end; a read error may be behind it. V gene TRBV20-1 combines with J gene TRBJ1-6, with 7 positions matching TRBD1. The CDR3 runs to 22 residues. Germline V gene sequence: CDR1 DFQATT, CDR2 SNEGSKA (reference sequence). The CDR3 region is CCARDQRDSARLGKGGNSPLHF. Written as DNA, the CDR3 is TGCTGTGCTAGAGATCAACGGGACAGCGCCAGGTTAGGGAAAGGGGGGAATTCACCCCTCCACTTT.

The chain joins TRBV28 to TRBJ2-7; D perhaps matches TRBD1 (5 bases). Per germline, CDR1 MDHEN and CDR2 SYDVKM. This CDR3 is built from 13 residues. The V end lost 5 bases, the J end lost 3 bases, and 11 bases lay between the germline ends. The CDR3 loop is CASSQGVIYEQYF. As DNA, the CDR3 is TGTGCCAGCAGTCAAGGGGTTATCTACGAGCAGTACTTC.

This chain uses TRBV28 with TRBJ1-1, with a tentative D call TRBD1 (5 bases). Looked up from germline, CDR1 is MDHEN and CDR2 is SYDVKM. Trimming took 4 bases from V and 0 from J, leaving 18 bases between them. The CDR3 contains 17 residues. The CDR3, as DNA: TGTGCCAGCAGTTCGCGACAGATGGGGATTATGAACACTGAAGCTTTCTTT. This translates into CASSSRQMGIMNTEAFF.

This rearrangement joins TRBV5-1 to TRBJ1-2; D possibly corresponds to TRBD1 (6 bases). The CDR3 has 15 amino acids. Trimming pared 1 base from V and 8 bases from J, leaving 18 bases between. CDR1 and CDR2 from the germline V gene are SGHRS and YFSETQ. The CDR3 DNA reads as TGCGCCAGCAGCTTGAGTACAGGGTTGATTCAGGGCTACACCTTC. This translates into CASSLSTGLIQGYTF.

The rearrangement uses TRBV2 and TRBJ1-5; no reliable D call. Deletions cut 2 bases from V and 4 bases from J, with 3 bases between. The CDR3 extends over 12 amino acids. The germline V gene has CDR1 SNHLY and CDR2 FYNNEI. The CDR3 spells CASSERNQPQHF. The CDR3 DNA reads as TGTGCCAGCAGTGAACGGAATCAGCCCCAGCATTTT.